Here is one T cell receptor (beta chain) with its context. No antigen is known for it. This CDR3 contains 15 residues. V was pared by 7 bases and J by 1 base, with 10 bases of the junction left unmatched. Germline V gene sequence: CDR1 SQVTM, CDR2 ANQGSEA. PCR used 60 Vbeta primers and 13 Jbeta primers. Repertoires were generated with immunoSEQ multiplex PCR, while TCRdb's copy carries only in-frame clones and drops some. The table includes 150,000 to 200,000 clones, 82% detected once. The data belong to a study of cytomegalovirus exposure and HLA in healthy donors. In the study overall: Samples from HLA-typed donors yielded 65 million to 90 million unique TCRs in an early data release.

Study observations and caveats: Within the data, a cluster of highly shared sequence variants was likely a sequencing artifact. Some TCR beta chains (around 180 of them) were listed as cytomegalovirus-associated. The CMV antigen specificity of a few CMV-associated chains was confirmed through in vitro analysis.

The TCR comes from a man between 50 and 59 years old in good health and CMV-seropositive. The chain recombines TRBV29-1 with TRBJ2-7, with TRBD1 identical over 10 bases. Sequencing used PBMCs. The CDR3 here is CSAQTRDRGSYEQYF. CDR3 sequence (DNA): TGCAGCGCCCAGACCCGGGACAGGGGTTCCTACGAGCAGTACTTC.